What follows are 9 T cell receptor beta chains derived from one specimen sequenced in a study of cytomegalovirus exposure and HLA in healthy donors. Clones were read by immunoSEQ multiplex PCR, and TCRdb kept only the in-frame ones, dropping some. The sample gives more than 100,000 clones, roughly 88% of which show up once; just under 6.5% is in the top ten. Material for sequencing was PBMCs. The receptors were gathered from a woman between 18 and 29 years old in good health and CMV-seropositive.

V is TRBV10-1 and J is TRBJ1-1, with 7 bases identical to TRBD1. The CDR3 contains 15 residues. Germline V lookup: CDR1 WNHNN, CDR2 SYGVQD (reference sequence). The junction had 7 bases not matched to a gene; V was cut back by 5 bases and J by 1 base. The CDR3 sequence is CASSSGNRGNTEAFF. DNA of the CDR3: TGCGCCAGCAGTTCGGGTAACAGGGGGAACACTGAAGCTTTCTTT.

The rearrangement uses TRBV11-3 and TRBJ2-1; D uncertain. The germline gives CDR1 SGHNT, CDR2 YENEEA. Trimming removed 0 bases from V and 10 bases from J, with 4 bases in between. CDR3 length equals 11 residues. CDR3 in amino acids: CASSLESEQFF. Here the CDR3 DNA reads TGTGCCAGCAGCTTAGAATCAGAGCAGTTCTTC.

The genes are TRBV18 and TRBJ2-3; 10 bases map to TRBD2. The CDR3 totals 16 residues. The germline V gene encodes CDR1 KGHSH and CDR2 LQKENI. With 4 bases clipped from V and 2 bases from J, the junction kept 6 bases outside the gene matches. The CDR3 bases are TGTGCCAGCTCACGGACTAGCGGAGTGTACACAGATACGCAGTATTTT. Amino acid sequence: CASSRTSGVYTDTQYF.

This rearrangement joins TRBV7-6 to TRBJ1-1; D gene uncertain. The CDR3 loop spans 16 amino acids. Germline CDR1 reads SGHVS; CDR2 reads FNYEAQ. Trimming stripped 4 bases from V and 6 bases from J, with 21 bases between. CDR3 DNA: TGTGCCAGCAGCTCGCGCCTACAGATTCCGATCCCTGAAGCTTTCTTT. Translated: CASSSRLQIPIPEAFF.

The rearrangement uses TRBV5-4 and TRBJ2-3; D is perhaps TRBD2 (6 bases). The CDR3 runs 17 residues. Deletions cut 4 bases from V and 0 bases from J, with 18 bases between. Germline loops: CDR1 SGHNT, CDR2 YYREEE (reference sequence). The CDR3 nucleotides are TGTGCCAGCAGCGGGTACTCCTCCGGGACTAGCACAGATACGCAGTATTTT. It translates to CASSGYSSGTSTDTQYF.

The rearrangement uses TRBV30 and TRBJ1-1; D is unclear. The germline V gene encodes CDR1 GTSNPN and CDR2 SVGIG (reference sequence). Trimming took 0 bases from V and 7 from J, leaving 12 bases between them. CDR3 length equals 13 residues. The CDR3 DNA sequence: TGTGCCTGGAGTGTTGAGGGAGTCGGTGAAGCTTTCTTT. It yields the protein CAWSVEGVGEAFF.

The chain is built from TRBV5-1 and TRBJ2-7; 9 bases are shared with TRBD1. The CDR3 runs to 14 residues. Germline CDR1 and CDR2: SGHRS and YFSETQ. J was trimmed by 2 bases and V by 2 bases; bases with no gene match: 2. The CDR3 reads CASSFRTGAYEQYF. In nucleotides, the CDR3 is TGCGCCAGCAGCTTCCGGACAGGGGCCTACGAGCAGTACTTC.

V gene TRBV19 combines with J gene TRBJ2-1, with TRBD2 matching over 10 bases. The V segment lost 3 bases and the J segment 7 bases; nucleotides outside the gene matches: 18. Germline V CDR1 and CDR2: LNHDA, SQIVND (reference sequence). This CDR3 contains 19 residues. CDR3 bases: TGTGCCAGTAGTATGGCGAGGTTGAGCGGGGGGGCCAAATCAAATGAGCAGTTCTTC. This codes for CASSMARLSGGAKSNEQFF. Looking up the rest from reference TRBV19 and TRBJ2-1 gives the full variable domain: DGGITQSPKYLFRKEGQNVTLSCEQNLNHDAMYWYRQDPGQGLRLIYYSQIVNDFQKGDIAEGYSVSREKKESFPLTVTSAQKNPTAFYLCASSMARLSGGAKSNEQFFGPGTRLTVL.

The chain links TRBV5-1 to TRBJ1-2; 9 bases align to TRBD1. This CDR3 has 14 residues. Per the germline V gene, CDR1 is SGHRS and CDR2 is YFSETQ. The V and J ends lost 2 bases and 3 bases, in that order; junction bases with no gene match: 2. The DNA of the CDR3 is TGCGCCAGCAGCTTAGGACAGGGGTACTATGGCTACACCTTC. This sequence encodes CASSLGQGYYGYTF.